This T cell receptor beta chain was sequenced in a study of blood T cell repertoires in COVID-19. Study background: Samples of COVID-19 (acute and convalescent) were obtained from the United States, Italy and Spain.

The CDR3 runs to 16 residues. V was clipped by 0 bases and J by 9 bases, with 18 bases between them. The germline V gene encodes CDR1 LNHNV and CDR2 YYDKDF (reference sequence). Original processing notes: Amplification with reference gene primers provided the estimates of nucleated cell counts. The assay was immunoSEQ multiplex PCR, and TCRdb's table has in-frame clones only and misses some. That table is the source of V, J and clone size, and D and trimming were worked out from the DNA. The data show 90,000 or so clones, roughly nine tenths seen once. Seattle-derived patients entered the study during active infection and were followed longitudinally.

The receptor comes from an older woman with COVID-19, enrolled during active disease. Input material: peripheral blood. The J gene is TRBJ2-1, the V gene TRBV15, with D perhaps matching TRBD1 (5 bases). In DNA, the CDR3 is TGTGCCACCAGCAGAGATTTGGGTGATTGGGGCGGTGAGCAGTTCTTC. Protein sequence: CATSRDLGDWGGEQFF. Using reference TRBV15 and TRBJ2-1 for the parts outside the CDR3, the full variable domain is DAMVIQNPRYQVTQFGKPVTLSCSQTLNHNVMYWYQQKSSQAPKLLFHYYDKDFNNEADTPDNFQSRRPNTSFCFLDIRSPGLGDTAMYLCATSRDLGDWGGEQFFGPGTRLTVL.